One and the same sample provided the 19 T cell receptor beta chains below, sequenced in a study of cytomegalovirus exposure and HLA in healthy donors. 13 Jbeta primers and 60 Vbeta primers were used for the PCR. Sequencing used immunoSEQ multiplex PCR; TCRdb keeps in-frame clones, though not all of them. The sample has 150,000 to 200,000 clones, around 76% seen once. The sample consisted of PBMCs. The source is a woman aged 25 to 45 in good health and CMV-seropositive.

This clone was counted between two and nine times. V is TRBV27 and J is TRBJ2-3, with 8 bases aligning to TRBD2. From germline, CDR1 is MNHEY and CDR2 SMNVEV (reference sequence). The V gene end was trimmed by 9 bases and the J gene end by 2 bases; junction bases not matched to a gene: 4. There are 13 residues in the CDR3. CDR3 nucleotide sequence: TGTGCCAGTAGGACTAGCTTCACAGATACGCAGTATTTT. This encodes CASRTSFTDTQYF.

V usage is TRBV7-8 and J usage is TRBJ1-1, with D tentatively TRBD1 (5 bases). The CDR3 length is 13 residues. Germline lookup yields CDR1 SGHVS and CDR2 FQNEAQ. Trimming stripped 3 bases from V and 4 bases from J, with 9 bases between. The CDR3 here is CASSLGGGTEAFF. Here the CDR3 DNA reads TGTGCCAGCAGCTTGGGGGGGGGCACTGAAGCTTTCTTT.

The V gene is TRBV7-2, the J gene TRBJ2-1, with D perhaps TRBD1 (6 bases). This CDR3 comprises 15 residues. Per germline, CDR1 SGHTA and CDR2 FQGNSA. Deletions cut 5 bases from V and 3 bases from J, with 14 bases between. CDR3 protein: CASSPQQGGYNEQFF. The CDR3 bases are TGTGCCAGCAGCCCCCAGCAAGGGGGCTACAATGAGCAGTTCTTC.

The chain has TRBV4-3 and TRBJ1-2; a weak D match, TRBD1 (6 bases). Germline V lookup: CDR1 LGHNA, CDR2 YSLEER. Trimming shortened V by 0 bases and J by 5 bases, and 16 bases separated the two germline ends. The CDR3 consists of 16 residues. The CDR3: CASSQDRATGPYGYTF. For the CDR3, the DNA is TGCGCCAGCAGCCAAGATCGGGCGACAGGCCCATATGGCTACACCTTC.

Of note for this clone: This sample also contains other DNA sequences that code for the same CDR3. This rearrangement joins TRBV5-1 to TRBJ2-5, with D uncertain. Trimming took off 0 bases at V and 2 bases at J, with 8 bases between the two ends. The CDR3 consists of 14 residues. Germline V gives CDR1 SGHRS, CDR2 YFSETQ. The CDR3 sequence is CASSLAGGQETQYF. The CDR3 DNA reads as TGCGCCAGCAGCTTGGCTGGCGGACAAGAGACCCAGTACTTC.

The chain recombines TRBV19 with TRBJ1-3, with 7 bases that match TRBD1. The germline CDR1 and CDR2 sequences are LNHDA and SQIVND (reference sequence). J lost 0 bases, V lost 7 bases, and 12 bases had no gene match. The CDR3 spans 17 residues. DNA for the CDR3: TGTGCCAGTATTTCTTCGACAGGGTGGCCCTCTGGAAACACCATATATTTT. Translated: CASISSTGWPSGNTIYF.

V and J are TRBV5-1 and TRBJ1-3; tentatively, D is TRBD1 (5 bases). CDR1 is SGHRS and CDR2 is YFSETQ in the germline V gene. CDR3 length equals 16 residues. Trimming left V 0 bases short and J 3 bases short, with 13 bases between. The DNA for the CDR3 is TGCGCCAGCAGCTTGGCCGGGCAGGGCTATGGAAACACCATATATTTT. Protein sequence: CASSLAGQGYGNTIYF.

This sequence joins TRBV7-9 and TRBJ2-5; D gene uncertain. The CDR3 contains 13 residues. With 1 base removed from V and 4 bases from J, the gap between germline ends came to 7 bases. Germline V gene lookup returns CDR1 SEHNR and CDR2 FQNEAQ (reference sequence). This CDR3 is CASSLGASETQYF. CDR3 bases: TGTGCCAGCAGCTTAGGAGCTTCAGAGACCCAGTACTTC.

Only a few counts were recorded for this clone. The V and J genes are TRBV6-6 and TRBJ1-2; 7 nucleotides match TRBD1. After removal of 4 bases from V and 8 bases from J, the junction contained 13 bases not matched to a gene. This CDR3 is 15 amino acids long. Germline V gene data show CDR1 as MNHNY and CDR2 as SVGAGI (reference sequence). In nucleotides, the CDR3 is TGTGCCAGCAGTTTCTCGGGACAGACGCGTGACGGCTACACCTTC. Its protein product is CASSFSGQTRDGYTF.

The chain is built from TRBV4-3 and TRBJ2-1; D may be TRBD2 (6 bases). Germline values: CDR1 LGHNA, CDR2 YSLEER. CDR3 size: 15 residues. Trimming cost V 3 bases and J 4 bases, with 13 bases left between them. The CDR3 sequence: CASSHSGVSYNEQFF. CDR3 nucleotides: TGCGCCAGCAGCCACTCGGGAGTGTCATACAATGAGCAGTTCTTC.

The rearrangement uses TRBV18 and TRBJ1-1; D may be TRBD1 (5 bases). Trimming took off 4 bases at V and 2 bases at J, with 8 bases between the two ends. The CDR3 runs to 13 residues. The V gene's germline CDR1 is KGHSH and CDR2 LQKENI. The CDR3 DNA is TGTGCCAGCTCACTCGGACAAAACACTGAAGCTTTCTTT. Protein product: CASSLGQNTEAFF. The full variable domain, rest sourced from reference TRBV18 and TRBJ1-1, is NAGVMQNPRHLVRRRGQEARLRCSPMKGHSHVYWYRQLPEEGLKFMVYLQKENIIDESGMPKERFSAEFPKEGPSILRIQQVVRGDSAAYFCASSLGQNTEAFFGQGTRLTVV.

This clone came up a few times. The chain links TRBV5-4 to TRBJ2-3, with 11 bases lining up with TRBD2. The germline gives CDR1 SGHNT, CDR2 YYREEE (reference sequence). The CDR3 loop spans 15 amino acids. The V gene end was trimmed by 4 bases and the J gene end by 5 bases; junction bases not matched to a gene: 6. CDR3 bases: TGTGCCAGCAGCCTTAGCGGGAGGGCGAGAGATACGCAGTATTTT. Protein sequence: CASSLSGRARDTQYF.

The chain combines TRBV5-6 with TRBJ1-2; TRBD1 agrees at 8 bases. CDR1 SGHDT and CDR2 YYEEEE come from the germline V gene. The CDR3 length is 14 residues. Germline trimming cut 4 bases from V and 8 bases from J; bases unmatched to any gene: 10. The DNA for the CDR3 is TGTGCCAGCAGCAGCCCTGGGACAGGAGGGGGCTACACCTTC. Its translation: CASSSPGTGGGYTF.

CDR3 in DNA: TGTGCTAGTGGTTCGACAGGGTTTGACCAAGAGACCCAGTACTTC. Translating gives CASGSTGFDQETQYF. The chain uses TRBV12-5 and TRBJ2-5, with 7 bases aligning to TRBD1. The junction had 5 bases not matched to a gene; V was cut back by 4 bases and J by 0 bases. The CDR3 has 15 amino acids. Germline CDR1 LGHNT, CDR2 FRNRAP.

The chain uses TRBV4-3 and TRBJ1-6; the D is unclear. CDR1 is LGHNA, CDR2 YSLEER, per germline. Between the trimmed V and J ends, which lost 3 bases and 8 bases, there was a span of 14 bases. This CDR3 spans 15 amino acids. The CDR3 loop is CASSQTEAADSPLHF. DNA for the CDR3: TGCGCCAGCAGCCAGACGGAGGCCGCGGATTCACCCCTCCACTTT.

The chain links TRBV4-2 to TRBJ1-2; tentative D call: TRBD1 (5 bases). The CDR3 contains 14 residues. V lost 2 bases and J lost 8, with 15 bases in between. The germline CDR1 and CDR2 sequences are LGHNA and YNFKEQ. For the CDR3, the DNA is TGTGCCAGCAGCCAATTCATCGGGGGAAGAGGCTACACCTTC. This sequence encodes CASSQFIGGRGYTF.

The chain employs TRBV19 and TRBJ1-1; D not certain. V was pared by 5 bases and J by 0 bases, with 16 bases between. Germline V lookup: CDR1 LNHDA, CDR2 SQIVND (reference sequence). The CDR3 runs 16 residues. The DNA for the CDR3 is TGTGCCAGTAGTGTTACGCGGCTTTTATTGAACACTGAAGCTTTCTTT. It yields the protein CASSVTRLLLNTEAFF.

The chain employs TRBV29-1 and TRBJ2-2, with 9 bases that match TRBD1. This CDR3 has 15 amino acids. The V and J ends lost 3 bases and 4 bases, in that order; junction bases with no gene match: 6. Germline V gene sequence: CDR1 SQVTM, CDR2 ANQGSEA. CDR3 coding DNA: TGCAGCGTTGACCCCGGGACAGGGATCACCGGGGAGCTGTTTTTT. This gives the protein CSVDPGTGITGELFF.

This clone was picked up one time. The rearrangement joins TRBV5-4 to TRBJ2-1; D possibly corresponds to TRBD1 (5 bases). V was pared by 0 bases and J by 7 bases, with 11 bases between. Germline CDR1 and CDR2: SGHNT and YYREEE (reference sequence). The CDR3 spans 14 residues. The CDR3 sequence: CASSLGLTVNEQFF. CDR3 DNA sequence: TGTGCCAGCAGCTTGGGTTTGACAGTGAATGAGCAGTTCTTC.